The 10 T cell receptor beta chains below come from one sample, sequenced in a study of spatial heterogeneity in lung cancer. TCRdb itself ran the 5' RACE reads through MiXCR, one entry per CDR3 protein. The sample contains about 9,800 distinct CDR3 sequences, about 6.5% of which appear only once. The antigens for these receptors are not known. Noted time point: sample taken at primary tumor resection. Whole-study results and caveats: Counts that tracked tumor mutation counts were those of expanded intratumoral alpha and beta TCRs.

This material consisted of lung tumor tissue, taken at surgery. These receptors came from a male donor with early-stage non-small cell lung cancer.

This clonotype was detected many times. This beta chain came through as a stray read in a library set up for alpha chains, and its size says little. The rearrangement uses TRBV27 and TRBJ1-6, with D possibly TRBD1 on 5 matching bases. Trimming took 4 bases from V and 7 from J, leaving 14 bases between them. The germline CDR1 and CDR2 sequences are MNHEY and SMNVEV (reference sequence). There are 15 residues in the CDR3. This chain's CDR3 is CASSSWDGINSPLHF. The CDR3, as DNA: TGTGCCAGCAGTTCTTGGGACGGCATAAATTCACCCCTCCACTTT.

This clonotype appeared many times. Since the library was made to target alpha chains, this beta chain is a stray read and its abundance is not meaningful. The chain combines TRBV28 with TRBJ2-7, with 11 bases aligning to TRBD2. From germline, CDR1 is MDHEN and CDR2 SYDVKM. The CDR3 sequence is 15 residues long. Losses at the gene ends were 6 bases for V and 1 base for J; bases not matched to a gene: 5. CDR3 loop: CASSRTSGSSYEQYF. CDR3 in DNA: TGTGCCAGCAGCCGCACTAGCGGGAGTTCCTACGAGCAGTACTTC.

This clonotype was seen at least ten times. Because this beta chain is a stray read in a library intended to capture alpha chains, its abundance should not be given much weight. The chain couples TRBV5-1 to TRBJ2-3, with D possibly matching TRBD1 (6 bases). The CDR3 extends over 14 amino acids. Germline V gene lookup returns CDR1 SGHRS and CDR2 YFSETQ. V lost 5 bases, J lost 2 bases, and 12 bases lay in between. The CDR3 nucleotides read TGCGCCAGCAGACCGGACAGATCCACAGATACGCAGTATTTT. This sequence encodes CASRPDRSTDTQYF.

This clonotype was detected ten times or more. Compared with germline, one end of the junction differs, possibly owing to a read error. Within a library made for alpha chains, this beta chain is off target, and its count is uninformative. Written as DNA, the CDR3 is TGTGCCAGCACCGCCTTGCATGTTTTC. It yields the protein CASTALHVF. V usage is TRBV7-2 and J usage is TRBJ1-2; D call uncertain. CDR3 length equals 9 residues. Germline CDR1 reads SGHTA; CDR2 reads FQGNSA.

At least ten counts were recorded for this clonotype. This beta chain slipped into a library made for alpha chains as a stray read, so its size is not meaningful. The CDR3 loop is CASSLLGGSNNEQFF. CDR3 coding DNA: TGCGCCAGCAGCTTGCTGGGCGGATCAAACAATGAGCAGTTCTTC. This chain links TRBV5-1 with TRBJ2-1; D is unresolved. V was trimmed by 1 base and J by 5 bases, leaving 13 bases between them. The germline V gene encodes CDR1 SGHRS and CDR2 YFSETQ. CDR3 size: 15 residues.

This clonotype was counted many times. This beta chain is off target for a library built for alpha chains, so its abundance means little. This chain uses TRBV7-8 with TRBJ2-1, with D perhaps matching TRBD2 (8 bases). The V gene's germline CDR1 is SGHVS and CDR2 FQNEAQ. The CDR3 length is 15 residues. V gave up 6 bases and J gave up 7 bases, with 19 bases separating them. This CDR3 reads CASRPGTAGVNEQFF. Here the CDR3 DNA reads TGTGCCAGCAGACCAGGGACAGCGGGGGTAAATGAGCAGTTCTTC. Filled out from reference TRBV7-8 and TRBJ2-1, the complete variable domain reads GAGVSQSPRYKVAKRGQDVALRCDPISGHVSLFWYQQALGQGPEFLTYFQNEAQLDKSGLPSDRFFAERPEGSVSTLKIQRTQQEDSAVYLCASRPGTAGVNEQFFGPGTRLTVL.

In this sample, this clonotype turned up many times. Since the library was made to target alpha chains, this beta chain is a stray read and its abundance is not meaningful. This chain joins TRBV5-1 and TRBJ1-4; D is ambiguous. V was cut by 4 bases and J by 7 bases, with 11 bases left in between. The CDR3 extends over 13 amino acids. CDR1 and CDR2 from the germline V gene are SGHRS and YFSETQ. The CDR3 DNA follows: TGCGCCAGCAGCACCTGGGATCGTGAAAAACTGTTTTTT. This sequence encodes CASSTWDREKLFF.

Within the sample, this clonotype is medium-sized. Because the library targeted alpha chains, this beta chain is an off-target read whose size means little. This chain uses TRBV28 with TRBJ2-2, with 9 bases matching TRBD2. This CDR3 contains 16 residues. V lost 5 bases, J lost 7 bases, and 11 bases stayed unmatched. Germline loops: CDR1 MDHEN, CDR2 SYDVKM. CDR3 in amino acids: CASSLSGRSLGGELFF. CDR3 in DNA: TGTGCCAGCAGTCTAAGCGGGAGGTCCCTGGGCGGGGAGCTGTTTTTT.

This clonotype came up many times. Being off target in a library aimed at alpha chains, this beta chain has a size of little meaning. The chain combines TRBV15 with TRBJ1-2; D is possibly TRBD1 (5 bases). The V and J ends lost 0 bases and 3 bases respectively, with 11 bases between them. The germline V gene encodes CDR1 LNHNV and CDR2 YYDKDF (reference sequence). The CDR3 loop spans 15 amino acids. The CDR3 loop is CATSRDKGVDYGYTF. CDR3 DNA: TGTGCCACCAGCAGAGATAAAGGGGTAGACTATGGCTACACCTTC. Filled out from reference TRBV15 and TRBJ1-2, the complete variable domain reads DAMVIQNPRYQVTQFGKPVTLSCSQTLNHNVMYWYQQKSSQAPKLLFHYYDKDFNNEADTPDNFQSRRPNTSFCFLDIRSPGLGDTAMYLCATSRDKGVDYGYTFGSGTRLTVV.

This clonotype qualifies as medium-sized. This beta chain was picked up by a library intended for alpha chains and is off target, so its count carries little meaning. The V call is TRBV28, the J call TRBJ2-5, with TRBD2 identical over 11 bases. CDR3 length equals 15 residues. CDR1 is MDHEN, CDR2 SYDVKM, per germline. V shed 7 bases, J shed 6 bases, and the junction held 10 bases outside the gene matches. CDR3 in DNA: TGTGCCAGCAACCAACCGGGACTAGCGGTGAAGACCCAGTACTTC. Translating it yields CASNQPGLAVKTQYF.